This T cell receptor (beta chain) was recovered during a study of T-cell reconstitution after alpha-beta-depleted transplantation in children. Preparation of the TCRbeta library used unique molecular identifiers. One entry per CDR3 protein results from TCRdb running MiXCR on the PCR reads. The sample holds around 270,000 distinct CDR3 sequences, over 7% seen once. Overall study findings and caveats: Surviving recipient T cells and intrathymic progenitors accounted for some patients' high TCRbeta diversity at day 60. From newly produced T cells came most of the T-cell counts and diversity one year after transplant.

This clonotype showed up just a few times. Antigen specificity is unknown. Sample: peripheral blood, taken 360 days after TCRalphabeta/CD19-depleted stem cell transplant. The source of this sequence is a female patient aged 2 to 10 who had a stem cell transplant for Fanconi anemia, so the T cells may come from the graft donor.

The CDR3 sequence is CASSQPGLAGNEQYF. The CDR3 DNA reads TGCGCCAGCAGCCAACCGGGACTAGCGGGAAACGAGCAGTACTTC. This sequence joins TRBV5-1 and TRBJ2-7; 13 bases map to TRBD2. After removal of 4 bases from V and 5 bases from J, the junction contained 6 bases not matched to a gene. The CDR3 extends over 15 amino acids. CDR1 and CDR2 from the germline V gene are SGHRS and YFSETQ.